These 17 T cell receptor beta chains originate from one sample sequenced in a study of shared clonotypes between healthy human individuals. Profiled with immunoSEQ multiplex PCR; TCRdb holds only in-frame clones, not every one. The sample lists under 1,900,000 clones, around 98.5% occurring once. Sequencing was done on a sample of naive CD4+ T cells sorted from blood. Subset meaning: CD45RA+ positively selected. The receptors come from a man aged 25-45 years in good health.

The chain is built from TRBV5-1 and TRBJ2-1; D might be TRBD2 (6 bases). Germline-derived CDR1 and CDR2 are SGHRS and YFSETQ. CDR3 length: 14 residues. Trimming pared 0 bases from V and 5 bases from J, leaving 9 bases between. This chain's CDR3 is CASSLGSGDNEQFF. In DNA, the CDR3 is TGCGCCAGCAGCTTGGGTAGCGGAGACAATGAGCAGTTCTTC.

The chain recombines TRBV7-8 with TRBJ1-5; D not certain. The CDR3 is made up of 13 amino acids. CDR1 and CDR2 (germline): SGHVS, FQNEAQ. Trimming shortened V by 2 bases and J by 6 bases, and 8 bases separated the two germline ends. The CDR3 DNA reads as TGTGCCAGCAGCTTATCCCTCGGTCAGCCCCAGCATTTT. Translating gives CASSLSLGQPQHF.

This chain connects TRBV2 to TRBJ1-1; TRBD1 might be the D (6 bases). The CDR3 sequence is 13 residues long. V was clipped by 5 bases and J by 3 bases, with 10 bases between them. The germline V gene encodes CDR1 SNHLY and CDR2 FYNNEI. CDR3 sequence (DNA): TGTGCCAGCAGTACAGGGATTGACACTGAAGCTTTCTTT. It yields the protein CASSTGIDTEAFF.

For the CDR3, the DNA is TGTGCCAGCAGCGTCGAGCGACAGGGGGCGCGGGAGACCCAGTACTTC. Translation: CASSVERQGARETQYF. The chain joins TRBV9 to TRBJ2-5; 10 bases are shared with TRBD1. Germline-derived CDR1 and CDR2 are SGDLS and YYNGEE. The CDR3 is 16 residues long. Losses at the gene ends were 2 bases for V and 5 bases for J; bases not matched to a gene: 9.

Remarks on this clone: This sample includes further DNA sequences coding for the same CDR3. This chain joins TRBV5-4 and TRBJ1-1, with TRBD1 matching over 7 bases. The CDR3 extends over 15 amino acids. Germline lookup yields CDR1 SGHNT and CDR2 YYREEE (reference sequence). The J segment lost 0 bases and the V segment lost 2 bases, leaving 4 bases of the junction unmatched. The CDR3 here is CASSFTGVLNTEAFF. CDR3 nucleotide sequence: TGTGCCAGCAGCTTTACAGGGGTCTTGAACACTGAAGCTTTCTTT.

The chain has TRBV7-9 and TRBJ2-1, with TRBD1 matching over 7 bases. V lost 5 bases to trimming and J lost 6 bases; unmatched junction nucleotides: 10. Germline V gene data show CDR1 as SEHNR and CDR2 as FQNEAQ (reference sequence). This CDR3 has 15 amino acids. The CDR3 spells CASSRDRVGFNEQFF. Here the CDR3 DNA reads TGTGCCAGCAGCCGAGACAGGGTGGGGTTCAATGAGCAGTTCTTC. Together with reference TRBV7-9 and TRBJ2-1, the CDR3 gives the full variable domain: DTGVSQNPRHKITKRGQNVTFRCDPISEHNRLYWYRQTLGQGPEFLTYFQNEAQLEKSRLLSDRFSAERPKGSFSTLEIQRTEQGDSAMYLCASSRDRVGFNEQFFGPGTRLTVL.

This chain uses TRBV6-1 with TRBJ2-4, with D perhaps assigned TRBD1 or TRBD2 (5 bases each). The CDR3 is made up of 14 amino acids. The V and J ends lost 6 bases and 2 bases respectively, with 11 bases between them. CDR1 MNHNS and CDR2 SASEGT come from the germline V gene. CDR3 region: CASRPWGSKNIQYF. The CDR3 nucleotides are TGTGCCAGCAGGCCCTGGGGGTCCAAAAACATTCAGTACTTC.

Note on this clone: Additional DNA sequences in this sample encode the identical CDR3. The gene calls are TRBV5-1 and TRBJ2-7, with unresolved D. Germline CDR1 reads SGHRS; CDR2 reads YFSETQ. The CDR3 consists of 15 residues. V lost 0 bases and J 2 bases, leaving 12 bases between the germline ends. The CDR3: CASSLAVGLAYEQYF. In nucleotides, the CDR3 is TGCGCCAGCAGCTTGGCGGTGGGGTTGGCCTACGAGCAGTACTTC.

The rearrangement uses TRBV9 and TRBJ2-7; D not resolved. Trimming left V 0 bases short and J 4 bases short, with 20 bases between. Germline V gene data show CDR1 as SGDLS and CDR2 as YYNGEE. CDR3 length: 17 residues. CDR3 residues: CASSVDPGASLLYEQYF. CDR3 nucleotides: TGTGCCAGCAGCGTAGACCCCGGAGCCTCTCTTCTTTACGAGCAGTACTTC.

The chain recombines TRBV7-2 with TRBJ2-7; no reliable D call. Trimming took 5 bases from V and 2 from J, leaving 13 bases between them. The CDR3 length is 14 residues. Per germline, CDR1 SGHTA and CDR2 FQGNSA. For the CDR3, the DNA is TGTGCCAGCAGCCCTCGGACGGATGCCTACGAGCAGTACTTC. Protein sequence: CASSPRTDAYEQYF.

The V call is TRBV28, the J call TRBJ2-5, with D perhaps TRBD1 (6 bases). Germline V lookup: CDR1 MDHEN, CDR2 SYDVKM. The CDR3 is 15 residues long. Between the trimmed V and J ends, which lost 6 bases and 4 bases, there was a span of 18 bases. For the CDR3, the DNA is TGTGCCAGCAGCTCAACAGGGAGCAAAAGAGAGACCCAGTACTTC. Encoded protein: CASSSTGSKRETQYF.

This chain connects TRBV5-1 to TRBJ2-7; D is ambiguous. Germline V gives CDR1 SGHRS, CDR2 YFSETQ. V gave up 4 bases and J gave up 2 bases, with 16 bases separating them. The CDR3 loop spans 15 amino acids. Here the CDR3 DNA reads TGCGCCAGCAGCCGGTTGGCAGACCATACCTACGAGCAGTACTTC. This codes for CASSRLADHTYEQYF.

As to this clone: The same CDR3 is also encoded by other DNA sequences in this sample. V and J are TRBV5-1 and TRBJ2-2; a weak D match, TRBD1 (6 bases). CDR1 is SGHRS and CDR2 is YFSETQ in the germline V gene. Trimming removed 2 bases from V and 3 bases from J, with 8 bases in between. The CDR3 covers 14 residues. The CDR3 coding sequence is TGCGCCAGCAGCTTAGGGGGACACACCGGGGAGCTGTTTTTT. Protein product: CASSLGGHTGELFF.

The V call is TRBV9, the J call TRBJ1-1; D might be TRBD1 (6 bases). CDR1 and CDR2 (germline): SGDLS, YYNGEE. Trimming stripped 0 bases from V and 6 bases from J, with 12 bases between. The CDR3 has 14 amino acids. CDR3 sequence reads: CASSVAPGAPEAFF. As DNA, the CDR3 is TGTGCCAGCAGCGTAGCTCCAGGGGCCCCTGAAGCTTTCTTT.

About this clone itself: This same CDR3 is encoded by further DNA sequences in the sample. The chain uses TRBV9 and TRBJ1-1, with D perhaps TRBD1 (6 bases). Germline values: CDR1 SGDLS, CDR2 YYNGEE. V lost 4 bases, J lost 2 bases, and 9 bases lay in between. The CDR3 length is 13 residues. CDR3 in DNA: TGTGCCAGCAGCTTACAGGGTAACACTGAAGCTTTCTTT. Amino acids: CASSLQGNTEAFF.

This sequence joins TRBV14 and TRBJ2-5, with D perhaps TRBD2 (6 bases). V was cut by 4 bases and J by 7 bases, with 19 bases left in between. Germline lookup yields CDR1 SGHDN and CDR2 FVKESK. The CDR3 totals 15 residues. CDR3 loop: CASSLNSGVAATQYF. CDR3 sequence (DNA): TGTGCCAGCAGCCTCAATTCGGGGGTTGCCGCGACCCAGTACTTC. The full variable domain, its missing parts supplied by reference TRBV14 and TRBJ2-5, is EAGVTQFPSHSVIEKGQTVTLRCDPISGHDNLYWYRRVMGKEIKFLLHFVKESKQDESGMPNNRFLAERTGGTYSTLKVQPAELEDSGVYFCASSLNSGVAATQYFGPGTRLLVL.

Here the CDR3 reads CASSLSALDTEAFF. CDR3 bases: TGTGCCAGCAGCTTAAGCGCCCTGGACACTGAAGCTTTCTTT. The chain recombines TRBV7-9 with TRBJ1-1; D is ambiguous. Germline CDR1 is SEHNR and CDR2 is FQNEAQ (reference sequence). V shed 2 bases and J shed 3 bases, with 10 bases lying between them. CDR3 size: 14 residues.